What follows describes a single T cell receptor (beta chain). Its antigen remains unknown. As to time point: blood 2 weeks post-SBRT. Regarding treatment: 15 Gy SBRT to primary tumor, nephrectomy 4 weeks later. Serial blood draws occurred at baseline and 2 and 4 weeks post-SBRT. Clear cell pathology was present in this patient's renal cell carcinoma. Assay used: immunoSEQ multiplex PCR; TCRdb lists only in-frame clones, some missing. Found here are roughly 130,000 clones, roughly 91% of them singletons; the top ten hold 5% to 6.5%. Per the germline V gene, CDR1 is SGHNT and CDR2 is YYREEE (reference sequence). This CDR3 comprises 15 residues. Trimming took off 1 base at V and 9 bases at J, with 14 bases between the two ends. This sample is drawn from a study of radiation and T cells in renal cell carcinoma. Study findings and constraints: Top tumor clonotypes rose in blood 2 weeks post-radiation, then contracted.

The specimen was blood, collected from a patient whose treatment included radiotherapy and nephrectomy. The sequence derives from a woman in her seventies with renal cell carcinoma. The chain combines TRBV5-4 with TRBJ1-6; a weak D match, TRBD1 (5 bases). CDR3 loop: CASSLPGREASPLHF. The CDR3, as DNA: TGTGCCAGCAGCTTGCCGGGACGGGAGGCTTCACCCCTCCACTTT.